Presented here are 15 T cell receptor beta chains from one specimen sequenced in a study of T cell responses to AZD1222 COVID-19 vaccine. Here immunoSEQ multiplex PCR was the method, and the copy in TCRdb shows in-frame clones only, minus some. The sample yields fewer than 120,000 clones, around 82% seen once. The source was peripheral blood, collected on day 0 of AZD1222 vaccination. These receptors were taken from an adult in good health.

This chain joins TRBV5-1 and TRBJ1-2; D not certain. The germline CDR1 and CDR2 sequences are SGHRS and YFSETQ. This CDR3 spans 17 amino acids. The V end was cut by 0 bases, the J end by 3 bases, with 18 bases between. CDR3 residues: CASSLDSPGRNHYGYTF. In DNA form, the CDR3 reads TGCGCCAGCAGCTTGGATTCCCCGGGTCGGAACCACTATGGCTACACCTTC. Supplemented by reference TRBV5-1 and TRBJ1-2, the full variable domain reads KAGVTQTPRYLIKTRGQQVTLSCSPISGHRSVSWYQQTPGQGLQFLFEYFSETQRNKGNFPGRFSGRQFSNSRSEMNVSTLELGDSALYLCASSLDSPGRNHYGYTFGSGTRLTVV.

The gene calls are TRBV9 and TRBJ2-5; D remains unclear. This CDR3 is built from 15 residues. Trimming shortened V by 1 base and J by 2 bases, and 12 bases separated the two germline ends. Germline V gene sequence: CDR1 SGDLS, CDR2 YYNGEE. CDR3 residues: CASSVSTTLQETQYF. In DNA, the CDR3 is TGTGCCAGCAGCGTATCGACAACACTACAAGAGACCCAGTACTTC.

The rearrangement uses TRBV7-2 and TRBJ1-1; D remains unclear. Germline-derived CDR1 and CDR2 are SGHTA and FQGNSA. V shed 2 bases and J shed 0 bases, with 4 bases lying between them. The CDR3 spans 13 residues. CDR3 bases: TGTGCCAGCAGCTTACACATGAACACTGAAGCTTTCTTT. It yields the protein CASSLHMNTEAFF.

The table lists this clone with a count of one. This chain joins TRBV6-5 and TRBJ1-6; D remains ambiguous. CDR3 length: 15 residues. Trimming removed 2 bases from V and 9 bases from J, with 14 bases in between. Germline V gives CDR1 MNHEY, CDR2 SVGAGI. For the CDR3, the DNA is TGTGCCAGCAGTTACGATTCGGGGTTGGGTTCACCCCTCCACTTT. This translates into CASSYDSGLGSPLHF.

The chain employs TRBV9 and TRBJ2-6; 9 nucleotides line up with TRBD2. Germline lookup yields CDR1 SGDLS and CDR2 YYNGEE. The length of the CDR3 is 17 residues. The V gene end was trimmed by 2 bases and the J gene end by 2 bases; junction bases not matched to a gene: 5. CDR3 sequence reads: CASSVSGRRAGANVLTF. The CDR3 DNA reads as TGTGCCAGCAGCGTTAGCGGGAGAAGGGCTGGGGCCAACGTCCTGACTTTC.

This clone occurred a few times. V usage is TRBV7-2 and J usage is TRBJ1-1; D possibly corresponds to TRBD1 (6 bases). Germline loops: CDR1 SGHTA, CDR2 FQGNSA. Deletions cut 6 bases from V and 6 bases from J, with 11 bases between. The CDR3 consists of 12 residues. CDR3 region: CASRRTGSEAFF. The CDR3, as DNA: TGTGCCAGCAGAAGAACAGGGTCTGAAGCTTTCTTT.

The chain has TRBV12-3 or TRBV12-4 and TRBJ1-1; D gene uncertain. CDR3 length: 13 residues. The V gene lost 6 bases and the J gene lost 0 bases, with 8 bases spanning the gap. The CDR3 sequence: CASRLDLNTEAFF. CDR3 in DNA: TGTGCCAGCAGACTGGACCTGAACACTGAAGCTTTCTTT.

This chain connects TRBV7-2 to TRBJ1-1, with D uncertain. V lost 0 bases and J 1 base, leaving 9 bases between the germline ends. Germline V gives CDR1 SGHTA, CDR2 FQGNSA. The CDR3 is made up of 15 amino acids. CDR3 sequence (DNA): TGTGCCAGCAGCTTAGCGGCCACGGAGAACACTGAAGCTTTCTTT. This codes for CASSLAATENTEAFF. Full variable domain (missing parts from reference TRBV7-2 and TRBJ1-1): GAGVSQSPSNKVTEKGKDVELRCDPISGHTALYWYRQSLGQGLEFLIYFQGNSAPDKSGLPSDRFSAERTGGSVSTLTIQRTQQEDSAVYLCASSLAATENTEAFFGQGTRLTVV.

The V and J genes are TRBV9 and TRBJ1-4, with no clear D. Germline V gene sequence: CDR1 SGDLS, CDR2 YYNGEE. CDR3 length equals 15 residues. Trimming removed 3 bases from V and 1 base from J, with 10 bases in between. CDR3 bases: TGTGCCAGCAGCGCACATATCGGAACTAATGAAAAACTGTTTTTT. This codes for CASSAHIGTNEKLFF.

This chain links TRBV18 with TRBJ2-7; a weak D match, TRBD2 (6 bases). Trimming pared 10 bases from V and 2 bases from J, leaving 12 bases between. The CDR3 extends over 12 amino acids. Germline V gene data show CDR1 as KGHSH and CDR2 as LQKENI. CDR3 in DNA: TGTGCCACTCGGGAGACCCCCTACGAGCAGTACTTC. Its translation: CATRETPYEQYF.

The chain recombines TRBV19 with TRBJ1-1, with a possible D match to TRBD1 (5 bases). Trimming took off 6 bases at V and 5 bases at J, with 13 bases between the two ends. CDR3 length equals 13 residues. Germline CDR1 LNHDA, CDR2 SQIVND (reference sequence). CDR3 bases: TGTGCCAGTAGCCGGAGAGGGGTGACTGAAGCTTTCTTT. Translated, it gives CASSRRGVTEAFF. Filled out from reference TRBV19 and TRBJ1-1, the complete variable domain reads DGGITQSPKYLFRKEGQNVTLSCEQNLNHDAMYWYRQDPGQGLRLIYYSQIVNDFQKGDIAEGYSVSREKKESFPLTVTSAQKNPTAFYLCASSRRGVTEAFFGQGTRLTVV.

This clone was seen a single time. This chain connects TRBV19 to TRBJ1-5, with D tentatively TRBD1 (6 bases). Germline V gene lookup returns CDR1 LNHDA and CDR2 SQIVND (reference sequence). There are 15 residues in the CDR3. V was cut by 5 bases and J by 7 bases, with 18 bases left in between. The CDR3 reads CASSGWGGAQQPQHF. The CDR3, as DNA: TGTGCCAGTAGTGGGTGGGGGGGCGCCCAACAGCCCCAGCATTTT.

The rearrangement links TRBV19 to TRBJ1-2, with D perhaps matching TRBD1 (5 bases). Between the trimmed V and J ends, which lost 5 bases and 1 base, there was a span of 11 bases. The CDR3 length is 14 residues. The germline V gene encodes CDR1 LNHDA and CDR2 SQIVND (reference sequence). The CDR3 region is CASSGQGFNYGYTF. The CDR3 DNA reads TGTGCCAGTAGTGGGCAGGGTTTTAACTATGGCTACACCTTC.

This clone appeared a single time. For the CDR3, the DNA is TGTGCCAGCAGCTCCACAGGTGGGGATACGCAGTATTTT. Protein: CASSSTGGDTQYF. This chain connects TRBV9 to TRBJ2-3; D is possibly TRBD1 (5 bases). V gave up 4 bases and J gave up 6 bases, with 12 bases separating them. Germline CDR1 is SGDLS and CDR2 is YYNGEE. This CDR3 spans 13 amino acids. Full variable domain (missing parts from reference TRBV9 and TRBJ2-3): DSGVTQTPKHLITATGQRVTLRCSPRSGDLSVYWYQQSLDQGLQFLIQYYNGEERAKGNILERFSAQQFPDLHSELNLSSLELGDSALYFCASSSTGGDTQYFGPGTRLTVL.

The chain combines TRBV19 with TRBJ2-7, with a tentative D call TRBD2 (6 bases). The CDR3 has 11 residues. V lost 6 bases and J 6 bases, leaving 9 bases between the germline ends. The germline CDR1 and CDR2 sequences are LNHDA and SQIVND (reference sequence). CDR3 in amino acids: CASSSGLEQYF. CDR3 DNA sequence: TGTGCCAGTAGCTCGGGACTCGAGCAGTACTTC. The full variable domain, completed using reference TRBV19 and TRBJ2-7, is DGGITQSPKYLFRKEGQNVTLSCEQNLNHDAMYWYRQDPGQGLRLIYYSQIVNDFQKGDIAEGYSVSREKKESFPLTVTSAQKNPTAFYLCASSSGLEQYFGPGTRLTVT.